This T cell receptor beta chain was found in a study of identical twins listed by TCRdb under 2016. Notes on the research overall: To test whether fetal clonotypes persist, this study deep-sequenced TCR alpha and beta repertoires from monozygotic twins, from unrelated adults of various ages, and from cord blood. To rule out contamination, replicate twin experiments were performed at different times with different library preparation protocols.

The CDR3, from cysteine to phenylalanine, totals 19 residues. Only CDR3 DNA is held: 57 bases, read in frame from base 1. Trimming removed 0 bases from V and 5 bases from J; the gene matches leave 10 bases unexplained. The germline V gene supplies CDR1 MNHEY and CDR2 SVGEGT. Summary of the overall study and its limitations: Invariant T cells such as MAIT and iNKT could partly confound zero-insertion analyses, though diverse VJ usage argued against this for most clonotypes. Compared with coincidental sharing between unrelated individuals, an excess of low generation-probability sequences was observed among out-of-frame TCR alpha sequences shared between twins. In monozygotic twins, recombination models systematically underestimated out-of-frame TCR alpha sharing, but the models matched the sharing seen between unrelated individuals. Excess twin sharing in beta out-of-frame sequences was weaker because fewer shared sequences lowered the signal-to-noise ratio. Because the same donors could not be followed over many years, the conclusions depended on cross-sectional statistical analysis. Abundant cord blood beta clonotypes carried fewer insertions; young adult naive repertoires showed a weaker similar trend, while memory repertoires showed none.

Receptor amplification or capture employed 5' RACE. Instrument on record: Illumina HiSeq 2000. A universal primer binding site was added through template switching, and the final cDNA carried a unique molecular identifier so that TCR cDNA molecules could be counted accurately. Specific primers in the conserved constant-segment region were used to synthesize first-strand cDNA for TCR alpha and beta chains. To control for contamination, each cDNA library was double barcoded with a SMART-Mk sample barcode plus Illumina barcodes. TruSeq adapter sequences and Illumina sample barcodes were added in two successive PCR steps. Sequencing of the TCR alpha and beta cDNA libraries was done on the Illumina HiSeq platform using custom primers. The source study handled its data this way. MiGEC processed the raw reads to extract unique molecular identifiers, while MiXCR was used to determine the CDR3 positions. Recombination models were inferred per individual with the repgenHMM and IGoR tools using an EM algorithm. Shared clonotype analysis was performed with the tcR package in R, normalizing sharing by the product of cloneset sizes. To study raw recombination free of thymic and clonal selection effects, out-of-frame nonproductive sequences were analyzed. TCRdb took the public reads, trimmed them with fastp at Q25, ran MiXCR for clone calling and kept in-frame beta chains. Every distinct CDR3 protein forms one entry, paired with its most common genes and DNA. TCRdb's processing, not the study's, gives the V and J calls here. This sample gives fewer than 650,000 distinct CDR3 sequences in total; roughly 6.6% of them show up just once. 1.5% to 2% of the sample rests with the top ten.

Only healthy Caucasian donors were included. Three pairs of female monozygotic twins, all aged about 18 to 30 years, made up the twin cohort. RNA for TCR libraries was isolated from peripheral blood mononuclear cells. Concerning this clonotype: The target of this receptor is not known. No base-level quality is on record; no much larger clone is a single base apart.

This sample also appeared in a second study, on yellow fever vaccine responses in identical twins. The second study also describes: The T cell response to vaccination in identical twins was reported by the authors to appear partly convergent and partly personalized. The study precisely tracked vaccine-responding T cell clones in identical twins.

The rearrangement joined TRBV6-2 or TRBV6-3 to TRBJ2-1, and 13 bases in between align with TRBD2. This receptor was identified in a young woman in good health. The sequencing sample was made of PBMCs. The DNA sequence follows: TGTGCCAGCAGTTACTCGGGACTAGCGGGATCGGTTAGCAACAATGAGCAGTTCTTC. This is translated as CASSYSGLAGSVSNNEQFF.